The source of this T cell receptor (beta chain) is a study of blood T cell repertoires in COVID-19. Everyone who took part was roughly 18 to 89 years old, and they came from roughly 25 US areas. Assay used: immunoSEQ multiplex PCR; TCRdb lists only in-frame clones, some missing. Of roughly 400,000 clones listed, roughly 91% were seen once; the top ten hold about 1.7%. Germline V lookup: CDR1 SGHTA, CDR2 FQGNSA. The ends were cut back, 0 bases at V and 1 base at J, with 18 bases in the middle. This CDR3 is built from 18 residues. Material for sequencing was PBMCs or T cells enriched from blood (not recorded which). The TCR was taken from a woman aged 25 to 45 who had recovered from COVID-19. The chain has TRBV7-2 and TRBJ1-1; D remains unclear. The DNA of the CDR3 is TGTGCCAGCAGCTTAGCGGGGAGGGCGCTCGGTGGGAACACTGAAGCTTTCTTT. Translated, it gives CASSLAGRALGGNTEAFF.